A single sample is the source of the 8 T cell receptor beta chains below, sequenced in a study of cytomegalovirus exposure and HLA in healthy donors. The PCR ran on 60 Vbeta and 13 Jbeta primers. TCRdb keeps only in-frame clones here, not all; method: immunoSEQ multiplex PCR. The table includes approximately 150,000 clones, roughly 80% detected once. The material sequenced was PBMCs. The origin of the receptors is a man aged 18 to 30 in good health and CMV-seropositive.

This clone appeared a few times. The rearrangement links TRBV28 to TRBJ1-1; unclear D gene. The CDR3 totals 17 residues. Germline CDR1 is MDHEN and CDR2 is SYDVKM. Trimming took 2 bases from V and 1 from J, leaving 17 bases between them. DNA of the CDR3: TGTGCCAGCAGTTTAAGAGGTTTTAACCGGGGGAACACTGAAGCTTTCTTT. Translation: CASSLRGFNRGNTEAFF.

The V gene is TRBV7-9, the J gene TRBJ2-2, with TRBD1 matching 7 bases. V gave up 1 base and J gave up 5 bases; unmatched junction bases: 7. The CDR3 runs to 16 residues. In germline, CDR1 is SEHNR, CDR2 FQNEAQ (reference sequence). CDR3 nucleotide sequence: TGTGCCAGCAGCTTAGTTTCCGGGACAGTAACCGGGGAGCTGTTTTTT. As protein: CASSLVSGTVTGELFF.

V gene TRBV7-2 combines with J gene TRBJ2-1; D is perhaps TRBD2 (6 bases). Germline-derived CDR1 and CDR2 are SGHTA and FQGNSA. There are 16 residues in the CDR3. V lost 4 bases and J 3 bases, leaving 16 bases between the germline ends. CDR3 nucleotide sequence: TGTGCCAGCAGCTCCCGACTAGGTGAATTCTACAATGAGCAGTTCTTC. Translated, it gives CASSSRLGEFYNEQFF.

CDR3 DNA sequence: TGTGCCAGCAGCCGACAGTCACCCGGGGAGCTGTTTTTT. It translates to CASSRQSPGELFF. The V gene is TRBV5-5, the J gene TRBJ2-2; possible D gene TRBD1, 5 bases. The CDR3 sequence is 13 residues long. Trimming cost V 4 bases and J 6 bases, with 10 bases left between them. Germline CDR1 reads SGHKS; CDR2 reads YYEKEE (reference sequence).

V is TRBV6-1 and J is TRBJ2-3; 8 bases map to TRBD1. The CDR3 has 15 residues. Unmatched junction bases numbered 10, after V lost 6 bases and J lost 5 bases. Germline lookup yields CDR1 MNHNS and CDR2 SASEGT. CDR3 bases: TGTGCCAGCAGCAAACAGGGGGAAGAAATAGATACGCAGTATTTT. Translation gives CASSKQGEEIDTQYF.

The CDR3, as DNA: TGTGCCAGCAGTGATAGACTAGCGGGAAAAGAGACCCAGTACTTC. The encoded protein is CASSDRLAGKETQYF. The gene calls are TRBV6-1 and TRBJ2-5; 11 positions agree with TRBD2. Per the germline V gene, CDR1 is MNHNS and CDR2 is SASEGT. V lost 3 bases to trimming and J lost 3 bases; unmatched junction nucleotides: 3. This CDR3 spans 15 amino acids.

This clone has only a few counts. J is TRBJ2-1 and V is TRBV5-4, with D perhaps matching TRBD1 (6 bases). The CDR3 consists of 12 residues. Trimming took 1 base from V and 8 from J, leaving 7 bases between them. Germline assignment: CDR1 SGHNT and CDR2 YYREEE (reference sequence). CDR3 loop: CASSLKGDEQFF. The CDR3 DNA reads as TGTGCCAGCAGCTTGAAGGGGGATGAGCAGTTCTTC.

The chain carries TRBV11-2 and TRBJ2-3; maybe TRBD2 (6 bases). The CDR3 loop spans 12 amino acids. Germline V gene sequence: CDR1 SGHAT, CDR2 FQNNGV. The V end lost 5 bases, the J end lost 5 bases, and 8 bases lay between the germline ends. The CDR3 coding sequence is TGTGCCAGCAGCGTGGGGGGAGATACGCAGTATTTT. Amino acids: CASSVGGDTQYF.